The clone carrying this T cell receptor (beta chain) has only a few counts. The antigen remains undetermined. This specimen belongs to a study of T-cell memory formation after mild COVID-19. Study background: TCR clustering was largely donor specific.

Study observations and caveats: For second-wave clones that peaked at day 37, SARS-CoV-2 specificity went unverified. Pre-infection memory already had some responding clones, implying cross-reactive memory joined.

Trimming took 0 bases from V and 10 from J, leaving 19 bases between them. Per germline, CDR1 LGHNA and CDR2 YSLEER. The CDR3 has 16 residues. From 5'RACE with constant-segment primers came TCR alpha and TCR beta cDNA libraries that carried sample barcodes and UMIs. TCRdb independently ran MiXCR on the 5' RACE reads; one entry per CDR3 protein. The table lists 400,000 to 500,000 distinct CDR3 sequences, 20% of them singletons. Sequences were obtained from PBMCs or a T cell subset sorted from them (not recorded which). The receptor comes from an adult woman who had mild COVID-19 (a few samples of this study predate the infection). Cell type and time point are not known. The chain joins TRBV4-3 to TRBJ2-1; D could derive from TRBD1 or TRBD2 (6 bases each). The CDR3 nucleotides are TGCGCCAGCAGCCAAGATCTGGAGGGAGTGGGGGCAGAGCAGTTCTTC. Translated, it gives CASSQDLEGVGAEQFF.